These 14 T cell receptor beta chains were all obtained from the same sample, sequenced in a study of blood T cells in healthy people across ages. The second PCR ran about 6 to 11 cycles with a sample-barcoded 5' primer and J-beta primers. TCRdb used MiXCR to reprocess the 5' RACE reads, holding one entry per CDR3 protein. The table lists 1.4 million or so distinct CDR3 sequences, approximately 43% of them singletons, with under 5% in the top ten. Sequenced input: blood. The receptors shown here come from a woman between 18 and 30 years old in good health.

This chain connects TRBV14 to TRBJ2-3; 9 positions agree with TRBD1. The CDR3 is 16 amino acids. The trim removed 0 bases at V and 6 bases at J, leaving 7 bases unmatched. The germline V gene encodes CDR1 SGHDN and CDR2 FVKESK. CDR3 region: CASSQDHRGLEDTQYF. The DNA of the CDR3 is TGTGCCAGCAGCCAAGACCACAGGGGGCTGGAGGATACGCAGTATTTT. Variable domain in full (rest from reference TRBV14 and TRBJ2-3): EAGVTQFPSHSVIEKGQTVTLRCDPISGHDNLYWYRRVMGKEIKFLLHFVKESKQDESGMPNNRFLAERTGGTYSTLKVQPAELEDSGVYFCASSQDHRGLEDTQYFGPGTRLTVL.

This clonotype was recorded a few times. J is TRBJ1-6 and V is TRBV6-1, with D possibly matching TRBD1 (6 bases). Germline values: CDR1 MNHNS, CDR2 SASEGT. V was clipped by 7 bases and J by 6 bases, with 16 bases between them. The CDR3 has 15 residues. For the CDR3, the DNA is TGTGCCAGCAAAGACAGGATCCCTTTTAATTCACCCCTCCACTTT. It encodes CASKDRIPFNSPLHF.

About this clonotype itself: One end of the junction varies from germline; a read error may be responsible. The V gene is TRBV4-3, the J gene TRBJ2-5; 7 bases agree with TRBD2. Germline values: CDR1 LGHNA, CDR2 YSLEER. The CDR3 loop spans 15 amino acids. In nucleotides, the CDR3 is TGCGCCAGCAGCCAAGAGGCGGGAGTCAGGGAGACCCGGTACTTC. Protein product: CASSQEAGVRETRYF.

This chain uses TRBV24-1 with TRBJ2-1; the D gene is possibly TRBD1 (6 bases). CDR3 size: 15 residues. V lost 8 bases to trimming and J lost 7 bases, with 20 bases between them. Germline lookup yields CDR1 KGHDR and CDR2 SFDVKD. CDR3 sequence (DNA): TGTGCCACCAAGGCCGGCAGGGGATGGAGAAATGAGCAGTTCTTC. Translation: CATKAGRGWRNEQFF.

This chain connects TRBV27 to TRBJ2-7; TRBD2 aligns across 13 bases. Germline lookup yields CDR1 MNHEY and CDR2 SMNVEV (reference sequence). The V gene end was trimmed by 4 bases and the J gene end by 3 bases; junction bases not matched to a gene: 6. The CDR3 length is 16 residues. CDR3: CASSSPRTSGGYEQYF. In DNA, the CDR3 is TGTGCCAGCAGTTCTCCCCGGACTAGCGGGGGCTACGAGCAGTACTTC.

This clonotype was seen a few times. The rearrangement links TRBV4-1 to TRBJ1-2; D perhaps matches TRBD1 (5 bases). The CDR3 totals 19 residues. V shed 1 base and J shed 6 bases, with 27 bases lying between them. The germline CDR1 and CDR2 sequences are MGHRA and YSYEKL. The CDR3 here is CASSQGPIPYGGNKDGYTF. DNA of the CDR3: TGCGCCAGCAGCCAAGGCCCGATCCCCTACGGGGGGAACAAAGATGGCTACACCTTC.

V is TRBV4-1 and J is TRBJ2-3; D might be TRBD2 (5 bases). Trimming shortened V by 2 bases and J by 3 bases, and 21 bases separated the two germline ends. Germline CDR1 is MGHRA and CDR2 is YSYEKL. CDR3 size: 18 residues. The CDR3 is CASSQSQPLRVSTDTQYF. CDR3 DNA: TGCGCCAGCAGCCAATCCCAACCCCTGCGGGTTTCAACAGATACGCAGTATTTT.

The chain employs TRBV7-3 and TRBJ2-1; 9 bases match TRBD2. Losses at the gene ends were 5 bases for V and 5 bases for J; bases not matched to a gene: 4. CDR3 length: 14 amino acids. Germline values: CDR1 SGHTA, CDR2 FQGTGA. CDR3 region: CASSPIAGDNEQFF. CDR3 bases: TGTGCCAGCAGCCCCATAGCGGGAGACAATGAGCAGTTCTTC.

As concerns this clonotype: The junction departs from the called germline gene at one end, perhaps through a read error. This sequence joins TRBV20-1 and TRBJ2-1; 13 bases are a match to TRBD2. CDR3 size: 14 residues. The germline V gene has CDR1 DFQATT and CDR2 SNEGSKA (reference sequence). The CDR3 protein is CSAKGLAGYSEQFF. The DNA for the CDR3 is TGCAGTGCTAAGGGACTAGCGGGGTACAGTGAGCAGTTCTTC.

The genes are TRBV6-2 or TRBV6-3 and TRBJ2-1, with 8 nucleotides matching TRBD2. In germline, CDR1 is MNHEY, CDR2 SVGEGT. V shed 4 bases and J 8 bases; nucleotides not matched to a gene: 13. This CDR3 is built from 16 residues. CDR3 in amino acids: CASSSFPGTRAHEQFF. The CDR3 DNA reads as TGTGCCAGCAGTTCCTTCCCCGGGACTAGGGCCCATGAGCAGTTCTTC.

This clonotype was detected once. The rearrangement uses TRBV5-1 and TRBJ2-2; 8 bases fit TRBD2. Germline V gives CDR1 SGHRS, CDR2 YFSETQ. V dropped 0 bases and J dropped 6; count of bases not matched to a gene: 4. The CDR3 loop spans 15 amino acids. CDR3 nucleotides: TGCGCCAGCAGCTTGGGGACTAGCCACGCCGGGGAGCTGTTTTTT. Residues: CASSLGTSHAGELFF.

The V call is TRBV4-1, the J call TRBJ2-5; 7 bases match TRBD2. The length of the CDR3 is 17 residues. The junction had 13 bases not matched to a gene; V was cut back by 1 base and J by 5 bases. Germline CDR1 reads MGHRA; CDR2 reads YSYEKL. CDR3 region: CASSQVGLAGSVETQYF. The CDR3 region has the DNA TGCGCCAGCAGCCAAGTGGGGTTAGCGGGCTCGGTTGAGACCCAGTACTTC.

The J gene is TRBJ2-5, the V gene TRBV2, with D unresolved. V lost 7 bases, J lost 5 bases, and 14 bases lay in between. The CDR3 is 13 residues long. Germline-derived CDR1 and CDR2 are SNHLY and FYNNEI. The CDR3 DNA reads TGTGCCAGCAAGGAGACGGGTGGGGAGACCCAGTACTTC. Protein: CASKETGGETQYF.

This clonotype was picked up a small number of times. The chain employs TRBV27 and TRBJ1-1; D is perhaps TRBD1 (6 bases). Germline-derived CDR1 and CDR2 are MNHEY and SMNVEV (reference sequence). V was cut by 6 bases and J by 3 bases, with 17 bases left in between. The CDR3 extends over 15 amino acids. The CDR3 is CASRPGASRDTEAFF. The DNA for the CDR3 is TGTGCCAGCAGACCAGGGGCCTCGCGGGACACTGAAGCTTTCTTT.